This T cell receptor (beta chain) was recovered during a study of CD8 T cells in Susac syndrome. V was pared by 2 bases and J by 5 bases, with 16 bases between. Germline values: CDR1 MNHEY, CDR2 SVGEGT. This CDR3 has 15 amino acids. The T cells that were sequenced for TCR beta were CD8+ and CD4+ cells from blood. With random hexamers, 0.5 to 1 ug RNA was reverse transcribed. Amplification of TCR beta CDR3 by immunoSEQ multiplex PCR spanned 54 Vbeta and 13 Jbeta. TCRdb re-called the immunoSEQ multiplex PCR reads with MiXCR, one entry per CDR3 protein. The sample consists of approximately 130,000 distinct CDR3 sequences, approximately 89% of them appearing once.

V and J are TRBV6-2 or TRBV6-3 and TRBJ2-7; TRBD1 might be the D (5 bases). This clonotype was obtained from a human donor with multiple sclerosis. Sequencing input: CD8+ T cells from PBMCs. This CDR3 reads CASSYGAAEWDEQYF. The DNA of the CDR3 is TGTGCCAGCAGTTACGGGGCAGCTGAATGGGACGAGCAGTACTTC.